One and the same sample provided the 17 T cell receptor beta chains below, sequenced in a study of response to subunit inactivated influenza vaccine. TCRdb reprocessed the RT-PCR reads with MiXCR, giving one entry per CDR3 protein. The data show roughly 500,000 distinct CDR3 sequences, with roughly a quarter seen just once and 2.5% to 3% held by the top ten. Another study also made use of these data, one on T cells expressing NK-cell markers. As reported in that work: The TCR beta cDNA came from 5'RACE template switching with UMIs.

This specimen was CD4+ T cells sorted from PBMCs, taken 12 days after vaccination. Source of these receptors: a man aged 50-59 years who received an inactivated influenza vaccine.

The chain links TRBV29-1 to TRBJ2-2; 7 bases fit TRBD1. In germline, CDR1 is SQVTM, CDR2 ANQGSEA. The J segment lost 0 bases and the V segment lost 6 bases, leaving 7 bases of the junction unmatched. The CDR3 extends over 15 amino acids. CDR3 DNA sequence: TGCAGCGTGGGTGGGGACAGAACGAACACCGGGGAGCTGTTTTTT. Protein: CSVGGDRTNTGELFF.

This clonotype was observed a few times. The CDR3 is CASSGEGRNWETQYF. CDR3 DNA: TGTGCCAGCAGTGGGGAGGGCAGAAACTGGGAGACCCAGTACTTC. The V gene is TRBV27, the J gene TRBJ2-5; TRBD2 matches 7 bases. CDR3 length equals 15 residues. The ends lost 5 bases at V and 5 bases at J; junction bases unmatched: 11. CDR1 MNHEY and CDR2 SMNVEV come from the germline V gene (reference sequence).

The genes are TRBV21-1 and TRBJ1-1. TRBV21-1 is reported as a pseudogene. CDR3 length equals 12 residues. The CDR3 here is CASLEGNTEAFF. DNA of the CDR3: TGTGCCAGCCTGGAGGGGAACACTGAAGCTTTCTTT.

The chain has TRBV20-1 and TRBJ2-7, with TRBD1 matching over 10 bases. CDR3 length: 13 residues. Germline-derived CDR1 and CDR2 are DFQATT and SNEGSKA (reference sequence). V trimming: 6 bases; J trimming: 6 bases; junction bases outside the gene matches: 8. This CDR3 is CSAGDRGLVEQYF. CDR3 nucleotides: TGCAGTGCCGGGGACAGGGGTTTGGTCGAGCAGTACTTC.

This clonotype was counted between two and nine times. This chain joins TRBV6-2 or TRBV6-3 and TRBJ1-5, with D uncertain. The germline V gene has CDR1 MNHEY and CDR2 SVGEGT. The CDR3 is 15 residues long. The germline V and J ends were trimmed by 4 bases and 4 bases, with 14 bases remaining between them. Here the CDR3 DNA reads TGTGCCAGCAGTTCGATAGACGGACTAAATCAGCCCCAGCATTTT. As protein: CASSSIDGLNQPQHF.

The chain links TRBV29-1 to TRBJ2-7, with D possibly TRBD2 on 6 matching bases. V was shortened by 3 bases and J by 6 bases, with 15 bases between the two germline ends. Germline V gene data show CDR1 as SQVTM and CDR2 as ANQGSEA. This CDR3 comprises 13 residues. CDR3 DNA: TGCAGCGTTGATCCTGTTGGGGGGACCGAGCAGTACTTC. Translating it yields CSVDPVGGTEQYF.

This clonotype was observed a few times. This chain connects TRBV20-1 to TRBJ2-3, with D perhaps TRBD2 (5 bases). Germline V gene sequence: CDR1 DFQATT, CDR2 SNEGSKA (reference sequence). The V gene lost 3 bases and the J gene lost 5 bases, with 18 bases spanning the gap. CDR3 size: 15 residues. The CDR3 nucleotides read TGCAGTGCTAGGGGGAGTAGCGTCGGAATAGATACGCAGTATTTT. Translation gives CSARGSSVGIDTQYF.

This chain joins TRBV24-1 and TRBJ2-2, with D maybe TRBD1 (6 bases). The V gene's germline CDR1 is KGHDR and CDR2 SFDVKD. Trimming shortened V by 4 bases and J by 4 bases, and 9 bases separated the two germline ends. This CDR3 is 14 amino acids long. The CDR3 reads CATSEIGGTGELFF. The CDR3 region has the DNA TGTGCCACCAGTGAAATAGGGGGCACCGGGGAGCTGTTTTTT.

The table lists this clonotype with a few counts. This chain links TRBV18 with TRBJ2-7; 8 positions agree with TRBD1. In germline, CDR1 is KGHSH, CDR2 LQKENI. The CDR3 spans 18 residues. Trimming cost V 0 bases and J 2 bases; bases outside gene matches: 12. In DNA, the CDR3 is TGTGCCAGCTCACCACCGTTTCTGGTTCGGACAGGGCCCTACGAGCAGTACTTC. Translating gives CASSPPFLVRTGPYEQYF.

This clonotype came up a few times. The rearrangement uses TRBV7-2 and TRBJ2-7; 11 bases match TRBD2. The CDR3 loop spans 14 amino acids. V lost 5 bases and J lost 6; bases outside the gene matches: 6. Germline V gives CDR1 SGHTA, CDR2 FQGNSA. CDR3: CASSPWTSGFEQYF. CDR3 in DNA: TGTGCCAGCAGCCCCTGGACTAGCGGGTTCGAGCAGTACTTC.

This clonotype has more than one count but fewer than ten. The chain links TRBV10-2 to TRBJ1-6; D gene ambiguous. The CDR3 covers 13 residues. Germline V gene data show CDR1 as WSHSY and CDR2 as SAAADI. Deletions cut 6 bases from V and 13 bases from J, with 16 bases between. This CDR3 reads CASSSRAWSPLHF. As DNA, the CDR3 is TGCGCCAGCAGCTCCCGGGCTTGGAGTCCCCTCCACTTT.

This clonotype was seen a few times. This chain links TRBV4-1 with TRBJ2-7; possibly TRBD1 for D (5 bases). CDR1 MGHRA and CDR2 YSYEKL come from the germline V gene. The CDR3 spans 15 residues. V gave up 1 base and J gave up 1 base, with 11 bases separating them. The CDR3 DNA sequence: TGCGCCAGCAGCCAAGCCCAGACAGCATCCTACGAGCAGTACTTC. This sequence encodes CASSQAQTASYEQYF.

This chain joins TRBV4-3 and TRBJ2-3; 7 bases map to TRBD1. CDR3 length: 17 residues. Germline assignment: CDR1 LGHNA and CDR2 YSLEER. After removal of 3 bases from V and 0 bases from J, the junction contained 9 bases not matched to a gene. The CDR3 nucleotides read TGCGCCAGCAGCCAGCGGCTGGCAGGGGGTAGCACAGATACGCAGTATTTT. Amino acid sequence: CASSQRLAGGSTDTQYF.

This clonotype was seen more than once but under ten times. The chain recombines TRBV29-1 with TRBJ2-2; TRBD2 agrees at 7 bases. CDR3 size: 14 residues. With V trimmed by 1 base and J by 7 bases, 6 bases remained unmatched. Germline-derived CDR1 and CDR2 are SQVTM and ANQGSEA. The CDR3 loop is CSVEGLAARGELFF. In nucleotides, the CDR3 is TGCAGCGTTGAAGGCCTAGCGGCACGCGGGGAGCTGTTTTTT.

This clonotype appeared a few times. J is TRBJ1-2 and V is TRBV6-2 or TRBV6-3; D gene uncertain. CDR1 is MNHEY and CDR2 is SVGEGT in the germline V gene. This CDR3 has 12 amino acids. The V end lost 0 bases, the J end lost 5 bases, and 4 bases lay between the germline ends. The CDR3 loop reads CASSYSGYGYTF. The CDR3 nucleotides are TGTGCCAGCAGTTACTCTGGATATGGCTACACCTTC.

This clonotype was seen only a few times. The V gene is TRBV6-5, the J gene TRBJ2-7; D perhaps matches TRBD2 (6 bases). Germline V CDR1 and CDR2: MNHEY, SVGAGI. The CDR3 extends over 13 amino acids. Trimming left V 4 bases short and J 7 bases short, with 14 bases between. This CDR3 reads CASSFPGTLEQYF. CDR3 in DNA: TGTGCCAGCAGTTTCCCCGGGACTCTAGAGCAGTACTTC.

V usage is TRBV5-5 and J usage is TRBJ2-7; 12 bases line up with TRBD2. This CDR3 has 15 amino acids. J lost 2 bases, V lost 6 bases, and 6 bases had no gene match. Germline V CDR1 and CDR2: SGHKS, YYEKEE (reference sequence). As DNA, the CDR3 is TGTGCCAGCAACGTAAGACTAGCGGGAGCCTACGAGCAGTACTTC. Protein sequence: CASNVRLAGAYEQYF.